This TCR beta chain emerged from a study of CD8+ T cells in alopecia areata. Treatment reported: oral pan-JAK inhibitor, 5-10 mg twice daily. CDR3 length equals 13 residues. The V gene's germline CDR1 is SNHLY and CDR2 FYNNEI. The V and J ends lost 6 bases and 10 bases respectively, with 16 bases between them. Extraction and reverse transcription of RNA yielded cDNA as the sequencing template. Some clones are missing from TCRdb's copy, which holds only in-frame ones; the method was immunoSEQ multiplex PCR. The table shows 200,000 or so clones, with 40% to 55% occurring only once. This clone came up a few times.

The material was CD4+ T cells sorted from blood, obtained between weeks 36 and 40, from a patient treated with tofacitinib. This TCR was recovered from a human donor with alopecia areata. This chain uses TRBV2 with TRBJ2-1; perhaps TRBD2 as D (6 bases). The CDR3 DNA reads TGTGCCAGCAGCTTCCTCCCCGGAGGGGAGCAGTTCTTC. Translated, it gives CASSFLPGGEQFF.